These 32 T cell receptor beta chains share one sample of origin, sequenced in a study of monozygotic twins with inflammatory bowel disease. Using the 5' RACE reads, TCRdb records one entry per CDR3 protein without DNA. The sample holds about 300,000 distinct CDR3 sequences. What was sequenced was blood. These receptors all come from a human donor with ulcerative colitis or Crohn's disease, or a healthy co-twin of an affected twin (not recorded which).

CDR3 in amino acids: CASSAQGEYNEQFF. The chain couples TRBV4-3 to TRBJ2-1; without DNA, the TCRdb call of TRBD1 cannot be checked. Germline-derived CDR1 and CDR2 are LGHNA and YSLEER. CDR3 length: 14 amino acids.

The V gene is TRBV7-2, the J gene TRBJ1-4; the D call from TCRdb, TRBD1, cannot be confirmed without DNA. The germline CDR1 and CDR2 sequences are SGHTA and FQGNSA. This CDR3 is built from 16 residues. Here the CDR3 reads CASSPRGQAGLTLLFF.

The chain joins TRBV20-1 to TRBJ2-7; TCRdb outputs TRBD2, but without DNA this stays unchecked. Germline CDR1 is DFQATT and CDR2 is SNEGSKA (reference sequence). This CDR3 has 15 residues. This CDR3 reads CSARPATSRSYEQYF.

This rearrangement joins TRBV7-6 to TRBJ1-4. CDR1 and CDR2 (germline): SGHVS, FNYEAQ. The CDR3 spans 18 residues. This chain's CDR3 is CASSPLRSLGTTNEKLFF.

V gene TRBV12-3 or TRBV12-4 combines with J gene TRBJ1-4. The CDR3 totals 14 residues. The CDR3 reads CASSYLLGNEGLFF.

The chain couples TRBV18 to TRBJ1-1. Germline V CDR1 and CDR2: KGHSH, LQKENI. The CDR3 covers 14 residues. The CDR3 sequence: CASSRDGLNTEAFF.

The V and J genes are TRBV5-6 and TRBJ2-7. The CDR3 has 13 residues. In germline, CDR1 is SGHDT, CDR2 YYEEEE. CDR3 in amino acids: CASRFYPNYEQYF.

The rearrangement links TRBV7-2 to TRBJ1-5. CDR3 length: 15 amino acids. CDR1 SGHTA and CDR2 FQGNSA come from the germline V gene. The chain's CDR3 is CASSLEGSSILPQHF.

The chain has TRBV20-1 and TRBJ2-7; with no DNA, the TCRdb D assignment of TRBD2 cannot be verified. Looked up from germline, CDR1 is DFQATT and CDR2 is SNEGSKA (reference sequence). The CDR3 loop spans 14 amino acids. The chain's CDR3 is CSASIRTSGYEQYF.

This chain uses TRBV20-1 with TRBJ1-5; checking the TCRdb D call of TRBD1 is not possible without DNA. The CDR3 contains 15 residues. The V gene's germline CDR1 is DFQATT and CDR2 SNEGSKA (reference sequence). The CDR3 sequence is CSVTSGRSSNQPQHF.

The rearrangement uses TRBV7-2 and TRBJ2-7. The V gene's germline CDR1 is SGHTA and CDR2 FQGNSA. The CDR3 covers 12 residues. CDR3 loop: CASSATEYEQYF.

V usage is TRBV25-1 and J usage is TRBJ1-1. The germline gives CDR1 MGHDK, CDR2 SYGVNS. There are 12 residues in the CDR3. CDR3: CASSGLNTEAFF.

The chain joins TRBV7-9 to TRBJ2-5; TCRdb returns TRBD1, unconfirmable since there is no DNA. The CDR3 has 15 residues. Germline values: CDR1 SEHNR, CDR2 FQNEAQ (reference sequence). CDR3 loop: CASSLVPTGQETQYF.

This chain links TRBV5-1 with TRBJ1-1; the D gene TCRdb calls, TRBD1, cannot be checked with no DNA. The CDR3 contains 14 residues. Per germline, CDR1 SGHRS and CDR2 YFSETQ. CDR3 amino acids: CASSAGQLSSEAFF.

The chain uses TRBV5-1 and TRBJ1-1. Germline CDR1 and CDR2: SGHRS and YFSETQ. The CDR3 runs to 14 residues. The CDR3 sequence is CASSLLGTNTEAFF.

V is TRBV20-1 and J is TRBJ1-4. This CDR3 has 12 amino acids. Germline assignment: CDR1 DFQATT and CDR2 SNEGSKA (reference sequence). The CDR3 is CSARQDNEKLFF.

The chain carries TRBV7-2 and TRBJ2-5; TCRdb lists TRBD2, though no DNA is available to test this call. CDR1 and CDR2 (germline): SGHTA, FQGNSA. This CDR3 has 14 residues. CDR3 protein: CASNLRGPGETQYF.

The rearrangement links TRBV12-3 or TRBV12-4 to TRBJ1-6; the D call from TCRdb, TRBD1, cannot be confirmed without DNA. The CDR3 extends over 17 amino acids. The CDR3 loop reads CASSFGTGGSRNSPLHF.

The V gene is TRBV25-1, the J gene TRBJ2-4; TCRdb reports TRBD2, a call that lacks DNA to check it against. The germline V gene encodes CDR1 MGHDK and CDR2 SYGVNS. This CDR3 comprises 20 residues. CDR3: CASSELRYQGQALAKNIQYF. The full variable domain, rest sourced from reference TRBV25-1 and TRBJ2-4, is EADIYQTPRYLVIGTGKKITLECSQTMGHDKMYWYQQDPGMELHLIHYSYGVNSTEKGDLSSESTVSRIRTEHFPLTLESARPSHTSQYLCASSELRYQGQALAKNIQYFGAGTRLSVL.

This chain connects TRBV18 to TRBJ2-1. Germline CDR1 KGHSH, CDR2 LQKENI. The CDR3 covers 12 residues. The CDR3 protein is CASSFIQNEQFF.

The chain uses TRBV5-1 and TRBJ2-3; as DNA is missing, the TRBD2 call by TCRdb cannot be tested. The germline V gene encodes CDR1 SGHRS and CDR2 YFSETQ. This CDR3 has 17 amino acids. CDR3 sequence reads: CASSLGTSGSVLDTQYF.

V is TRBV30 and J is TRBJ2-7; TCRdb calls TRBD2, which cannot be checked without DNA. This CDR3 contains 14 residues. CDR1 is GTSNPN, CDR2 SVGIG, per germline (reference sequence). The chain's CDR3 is CAWSLYTSPGEQYF.

CDR3 protein: CATSDSHVYNEQFF. The chain carries TRBV24-1 and TRBJ2-1. Germline CDR1 KGHDR, CDR2 SFDVKD. The CDR3 contains 14 residues.

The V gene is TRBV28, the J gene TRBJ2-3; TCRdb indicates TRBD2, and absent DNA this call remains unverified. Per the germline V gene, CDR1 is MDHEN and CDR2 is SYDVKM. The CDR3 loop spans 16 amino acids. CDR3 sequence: CASTSTSGTWWDTQYF.

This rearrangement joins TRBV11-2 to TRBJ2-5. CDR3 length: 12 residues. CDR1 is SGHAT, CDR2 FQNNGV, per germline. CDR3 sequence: CASSPPTGTQYF.

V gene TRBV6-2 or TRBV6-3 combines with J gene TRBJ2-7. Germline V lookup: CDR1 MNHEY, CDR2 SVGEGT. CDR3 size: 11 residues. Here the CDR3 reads CASSILEEQYF.

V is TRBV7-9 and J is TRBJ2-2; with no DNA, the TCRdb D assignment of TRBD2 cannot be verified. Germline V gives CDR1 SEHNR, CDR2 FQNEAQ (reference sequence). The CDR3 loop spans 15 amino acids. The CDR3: CASSWPAAVAGELFF. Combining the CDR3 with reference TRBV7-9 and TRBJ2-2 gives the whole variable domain DTGVSQNPRHKITKRGQNVTFRCDPISEHNRLYWYRQTLGQGPEFLTYFQNEAQLEKSRLLSDRFSAERPKGSFSTLEIQRTEQGDSAMYLCASSWPAAVAGELFFGEGSRLTVL.

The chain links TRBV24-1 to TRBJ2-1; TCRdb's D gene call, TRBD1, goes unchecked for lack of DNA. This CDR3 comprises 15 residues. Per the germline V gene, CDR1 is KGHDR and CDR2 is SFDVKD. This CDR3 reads CATSQGTSQYNEQFF.

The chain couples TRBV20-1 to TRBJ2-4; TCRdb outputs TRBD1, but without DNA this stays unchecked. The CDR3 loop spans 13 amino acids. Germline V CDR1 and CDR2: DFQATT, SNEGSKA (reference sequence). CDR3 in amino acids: CSARDRGFHIQYF.

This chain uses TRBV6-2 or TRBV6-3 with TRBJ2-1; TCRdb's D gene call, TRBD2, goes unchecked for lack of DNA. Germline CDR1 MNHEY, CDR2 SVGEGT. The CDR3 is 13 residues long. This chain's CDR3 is CASRRTRENEQFF.

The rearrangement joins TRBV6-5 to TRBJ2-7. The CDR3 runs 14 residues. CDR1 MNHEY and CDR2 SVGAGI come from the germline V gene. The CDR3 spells CASSYSFTNYEQYF.

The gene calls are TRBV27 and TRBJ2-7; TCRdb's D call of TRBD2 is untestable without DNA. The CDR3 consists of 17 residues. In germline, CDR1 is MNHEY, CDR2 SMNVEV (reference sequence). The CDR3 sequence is CASRSGTSGGSSYEQYF.